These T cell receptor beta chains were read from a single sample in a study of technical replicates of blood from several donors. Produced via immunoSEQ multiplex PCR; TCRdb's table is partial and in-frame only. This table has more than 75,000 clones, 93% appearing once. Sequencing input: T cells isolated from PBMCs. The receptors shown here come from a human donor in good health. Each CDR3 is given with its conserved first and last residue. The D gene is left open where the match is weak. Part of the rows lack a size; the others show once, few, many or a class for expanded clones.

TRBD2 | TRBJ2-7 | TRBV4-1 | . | CASSQSGTVSSGRTYEQYF | TGCGCCAGCAGCCAAAGCGGGACTGTTTCTAGCGGGCGAACCTACGAGCAGTACTTC
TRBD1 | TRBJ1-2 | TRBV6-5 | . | CASRADRGHGYTF | TGTGCCAGCAGAGCGGACAGGGGGCACGGCTACACCTTC
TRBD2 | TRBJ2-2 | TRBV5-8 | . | CASSLLAGPKNTGELFF | TGTGCCAGCAGCTTGTTAGCGGGGCCAAAGAACACCGGGGAGCTGTTTTTT
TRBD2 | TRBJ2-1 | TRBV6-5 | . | CASSYSSGRPYNEQFF | TGTGCCAGCAGTTACTCTAGCGGGAGGCCCTACAATGAGCAGTTCTTC
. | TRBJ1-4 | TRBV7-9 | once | CASSLEGAGEKLFF | TGTGCCAGCAGCTTAGAGGGAGCCGGGGAAAAACTGTTTTTT
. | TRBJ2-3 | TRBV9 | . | CASGRAGAGDTQYF | TGTGCCAGCGGGCGGGCGGGGGCTGGGGATACGCAGTATTTT
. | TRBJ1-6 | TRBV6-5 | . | CASSYSLRVDDSPLHF | TGTGCCAGCAGTTACTCCCTCCGGGTTGACGATTCACCCCTCCACTTT
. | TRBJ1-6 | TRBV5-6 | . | CASSLKGRGNSPLHF | TGTGCCAGCAGCTTGAAGGGCAGGGGTAATTCACCCCTCCACTTT
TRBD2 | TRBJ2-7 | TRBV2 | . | CASHVWVAGAHGYEQYF | TGTGCCAGCCACGTGTGGGTAGCGGGAGCGCATGGTTACGAGCAGTACTTC
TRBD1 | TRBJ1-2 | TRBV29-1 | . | CSVVPGTGQVYGYTF | TGCAGCGTTGTCCCCGGGACAGGGCAGGTCTATGGCTACACCTTC
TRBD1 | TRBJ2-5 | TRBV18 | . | CASSPQTGGAETQYF | TGTGCCAGCTCCCCCCAGACAGGGGGCGCGGAGACCCAGTACTTC
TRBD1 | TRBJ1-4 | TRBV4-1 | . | CASSQEARGANEKLFF | TGCGCCAGCAGCCAAGAGGCCAGGGGGGCTAATGAAAAACTGTTTTTT
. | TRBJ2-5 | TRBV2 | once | CASSDLRSQETQYF | TGTGCCAGCAGTGACTTGAGAAGCCAAGAGACCCAGTACTTC
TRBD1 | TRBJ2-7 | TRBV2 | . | CASSEVTGVSYEQYF | TGTGCCAGCAGTGAAGTCACAGGGGTGTCCTACGAGCAGTACTTC
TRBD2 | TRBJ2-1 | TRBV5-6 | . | CASSLGTSGRAGDEQFF | TGTGCCAGCAGCTTGGGGACTAGCGGGAGGGCGGGGGATGAGCAGTTCTTC
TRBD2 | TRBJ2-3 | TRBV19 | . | CALGPGGAVPDTQYF | TGTGCCCTAGGACCCGGGGGGGCAGTCCCAGATACGCAGTATTTT
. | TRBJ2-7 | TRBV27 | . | CASKRKAASSYEQYF | TGTGCCAGCAAAAGGAAGGCGGCTAGCTCCTACGAGCAGTACTTC
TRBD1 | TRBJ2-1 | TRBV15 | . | CATSRDGWGQGGNEQFF | TGTGCCACCAGCAGAGATGGGTGGGGACAGGGAGGCAATGAGCAGTTCTTC
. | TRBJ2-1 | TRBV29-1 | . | CSVEKASGGGQFF | TGCAGCGTTGAGAAGGCTAGCGGAGGGGGGCAGTTCTTC
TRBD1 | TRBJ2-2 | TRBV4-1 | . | CASSQDRGRTGELFF | TGCGCCAGCAGCCAAGACAGGGGGCGAACCGGGGAGCTGTTTTTT
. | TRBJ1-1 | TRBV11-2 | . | CASSLGSTPFF | TGTGCCAGCAGCTTAGGGAGCACCCCTTTCTTT
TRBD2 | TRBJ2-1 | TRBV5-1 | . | CASSLASGYYNEQFF | TGCGCCAGCAGCTTGGCTAGCGGGTATTACAATGAGCAGTTCTTC
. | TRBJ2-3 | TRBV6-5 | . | CASSYPGTDTQYF | TGTGCCAGCAGTTACCCCGGCACAGATACGCAGTATTTT
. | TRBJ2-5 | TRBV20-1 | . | CGLGDQETQYF | TGTGGGCTAGGGGATCAAGAGACCCAGTACTTC
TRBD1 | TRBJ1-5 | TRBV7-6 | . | CASSSGTGPNQPQHF | TGTGCCAGCAGCTCCGGGACAGGCCCCAATCAGCCCCAGCATTTT
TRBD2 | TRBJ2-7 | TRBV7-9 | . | CASSLRGGIEQYF | TGTGCCAGCAGCTTACGCGGGGGGATCGAGCAGTACTTC
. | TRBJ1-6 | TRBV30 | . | CAWIPADAIYSPLHF | TGTGCCTGGATCCCCGCGGATGCCATCTATTCACCCCTCCACTTT
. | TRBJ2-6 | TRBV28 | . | CASRAQGTSGANVLTF | TGTGCCAGCAGGGCACAGGGAACCTCTGGGGCCAACGTCCTGACTTTC
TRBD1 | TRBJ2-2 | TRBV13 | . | CASSSQTGTGELFF | TGTGCCAGCAGCTCTCAGACAGGGACCGGGGAGCTGTTTTTT
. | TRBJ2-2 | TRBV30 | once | CAWSKGLPNTGELFF | TGTGCCTGGAGTAAAGGACTTCCTAACACCGGGGAGCTGTTTTTT
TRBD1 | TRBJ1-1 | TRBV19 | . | CASTLRDRTVMNTEAFF | TGTGCCAGTACCCTCCGGGACAGGACTGTTATGAACACTGAAGCTTTCTTT
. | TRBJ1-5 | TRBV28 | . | CASSSTGARQPQHF | TGTGCCAGCAGCTCAACAGGCGCCCGTCAGCCCCAGCATTTT
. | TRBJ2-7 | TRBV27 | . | CASSSTASTAEQYF | TGTGCCAGCAGTTCGACAGCGAGTACGGCCGAGCAGTACTTC
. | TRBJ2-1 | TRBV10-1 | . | CASSVKAGDSYNEQFF | TGCGCCAGCAGTGTGAAAGCGGGTGACTCCTACAATGAGCAGTTCTTC
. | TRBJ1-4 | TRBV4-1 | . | CASSPGRAGEKLFF | TGCGCCAGCAGCCCGGGCAGGGCAGGGGAAAAACTGTTTTTT
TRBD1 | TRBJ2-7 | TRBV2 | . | CASSPGFTRQGISYEQYF | TGTGCCAGCAGTCCCGGGTTTACCAGACAGGGGATCTCCTACGAGCAGTACTTC
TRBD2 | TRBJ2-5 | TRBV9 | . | CASSAGLAGEQTRRETQYF | TGTGCCAGCAGCGCCGGACTAGCGGGGGAACAAACCCGGCGGGAGACCCAGTACTTC
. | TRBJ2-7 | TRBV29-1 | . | CSVAWGDEQYF | TGCAGCGTTGCATGGGGAGACGAGCAGTACTTC
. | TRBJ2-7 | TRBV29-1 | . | CSVMDMRTAGSSYEQYF | TGCAGCGTAATGGACATGCGAACGGCCGGAAGCTCCTACGAGCAGTACTTC
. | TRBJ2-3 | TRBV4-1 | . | CASSPPLGRGVDGDTQYF | TGCGCCAGCAGCCCCCCTTTGGGCAGGGGCGTTGATGGAGATACGCAGTATTTT
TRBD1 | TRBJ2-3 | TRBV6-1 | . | CASSEDLGGATDTQYF | TGTGCCAGCAGTGAAGATTTAGGGGGCGCGACAGATACGCAGTATTTT
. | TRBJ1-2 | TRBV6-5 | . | CASGGGVNYGYTF | TGTGCCAGCGGGGGGGGCGTTAACTATGGCTACACCTTC
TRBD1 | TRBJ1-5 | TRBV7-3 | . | CASSLGTGAQPQHF | TGTGCCAGCAGCTTAGGGACAGGGGCTCAGCCCCAGCATTTT
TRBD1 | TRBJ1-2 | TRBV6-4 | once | CASSDRQGVYGYTF | TGTGCCAGCAGTGACAGACAGGGTGTCTATGGCTACACCTTC
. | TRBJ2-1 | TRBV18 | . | CASSFDSDNEQFF | TGTGCCAGCTCATTCGACAGTGACAATGAGCAGTTCTTC
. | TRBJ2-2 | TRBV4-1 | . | CASSRPAVSGELFF | TGCGCCAGCAGCCGGCCCGCAGTTTCCGGGGAGCTGTTTTTT
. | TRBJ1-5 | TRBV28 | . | CASRSTGNQPQHF | TGTGCCAGCAGATCTACAGGCAATCAGCCCCAGCATTTT
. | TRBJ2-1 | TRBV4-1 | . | CASSHNFDEQFF | TGCGCCAGCAGCCACAACTTCGATGAGCAGTTCTTC
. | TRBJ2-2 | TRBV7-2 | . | CASSQLANTGELFF | TGTGCCAGCAGCCAACTCGCGAACACCGGGGAGCTGTTTTTT
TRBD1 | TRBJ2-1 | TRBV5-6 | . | CASSDDLRDRVMANEQFF | TGTGCCAGCAGCGATGATCTAAGGGACAGGGTGATGGCCAATGAGCAGTTCTTC
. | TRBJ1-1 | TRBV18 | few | CASSPQRNTEAFF | TGTGCCAGCTCACCACAGCGGAACACTGAAGCTTTCTTT
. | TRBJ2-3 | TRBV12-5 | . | CASGLAPLDPGLPADTQYF | TGTGCTAGTGGTTTGGCCCCCCTGGATCCAGGATTGCCCGCAGATACGCAGTATTTT